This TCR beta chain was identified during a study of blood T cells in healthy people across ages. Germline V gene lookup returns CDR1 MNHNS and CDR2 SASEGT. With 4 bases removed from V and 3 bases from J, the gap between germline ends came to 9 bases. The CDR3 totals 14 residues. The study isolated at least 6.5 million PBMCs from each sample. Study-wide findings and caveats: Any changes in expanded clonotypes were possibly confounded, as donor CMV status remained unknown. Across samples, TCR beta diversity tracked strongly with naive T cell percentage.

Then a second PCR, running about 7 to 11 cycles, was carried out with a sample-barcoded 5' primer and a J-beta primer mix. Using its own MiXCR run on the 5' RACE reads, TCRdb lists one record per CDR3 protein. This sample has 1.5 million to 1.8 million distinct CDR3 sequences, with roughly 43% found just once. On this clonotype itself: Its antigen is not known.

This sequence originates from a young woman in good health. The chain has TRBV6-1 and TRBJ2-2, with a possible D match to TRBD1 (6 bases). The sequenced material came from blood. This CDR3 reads CASSGGPDTGELFF. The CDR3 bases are TGTGCCAGCAGTGGGGGGCCGGACACCGGGGAGCTGTTTTTT.